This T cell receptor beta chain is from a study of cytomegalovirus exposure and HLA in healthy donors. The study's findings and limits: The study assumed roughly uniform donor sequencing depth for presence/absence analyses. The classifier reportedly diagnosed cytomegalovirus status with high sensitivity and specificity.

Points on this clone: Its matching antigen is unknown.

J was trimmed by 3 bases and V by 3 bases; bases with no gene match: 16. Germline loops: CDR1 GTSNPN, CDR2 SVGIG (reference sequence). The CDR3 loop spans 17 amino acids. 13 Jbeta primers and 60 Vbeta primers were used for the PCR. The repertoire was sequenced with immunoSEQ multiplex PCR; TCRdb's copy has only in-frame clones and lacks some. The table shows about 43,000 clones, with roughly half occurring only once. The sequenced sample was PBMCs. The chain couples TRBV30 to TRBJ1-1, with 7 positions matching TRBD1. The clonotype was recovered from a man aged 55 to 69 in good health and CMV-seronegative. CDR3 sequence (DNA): TGTGCCTGGAGACCACGGACAGGTGCCATCCCGGACACTGAAGCTTTCTTT. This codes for CAWRPRTGAIPDTEAFF.